A selection of T cell receptor beta chains follows, all from one sample in a study of metastatic and nonmetastatic thyroid tumors. TCRdb called clones again from the PCR reads with MiXCR. The sample contains fewer than 50,000 clones, 28% of which appear only once. Material for sequencing was blood. The source of these receptors is a male donor with papillary thyroid cancer or a benign thyroid nodule (not recorded which). Some clones in this sample may be carry-over from other donors' samples. CDR3s include the opening cysteine and the closing phenylalanine or tryptophan. Each record gives: J gene, V gene, CDR3 protein.

>TRBJ1-2|TRBV5-1
CASSTMGQNINYGYTF
>TRBJ2-7|TRBV19
CASSIAPGLRYEQYF
>TRBJ2-7|TRBV28
CASSLYGTPYEQYF
>TRBJ1-6|TRBV4-1
CASSRAGTENSPLHF
>TRBJ2-3|TRBV4-2
CASSQDKSGGWSDTQYF
>TRBJ2-5|TRBV6-5
CASSYSTLQEIQYF
>TRBJ2-1|TRBV7-3
CASSLSAEGNEQFF
>TRBJ1-1|TRBV6-1
CASYDPGDTEAFF
>TRBJ1-6|TRBV20-1
CSAWDRGPNSPLHF
>TRBJ2-1|TRBV6-1
CASSAPGGGYNEQFF
>TRBJ2-5|TRBV13
CASSLRETQYF
>TRBJ2-7|TRBV7-8
CASSLEWGQGSQEQYF
>TRBJ1-5|TRBV6-1
CASSEAEDQPGPQHF
>TRBJ1-1|TRBV11-2
CASSLGGVNTEAFF
>TRBJ1-3|TRBV7-6
CASSSEGLSGNTIYF
>TRBJ2-3|TRBV28
CASTLGGGMTDMQYF
>TRBJ2-7|TRBV30
CAWISPERSYEQYF
>TRBJ2-6|TRBV6-2/TRBV6-3
CASSPRGGGSGSNVLTF
>TRBJ2-7|TRBV24-1
CATWYGHRYVQYF
>TRBJ1-1|TRBV5-5
CASSHPDRGLGEAFF
>TRBJ2-5|TRBV11-2
CASSPTTSGGKETQYF
>TRBJ2-1|TRBV2
CASRDTSGALDEQFF
>TRBJ1-2|TRBV6-8
CARCYAVDGDYVYTF
>TRBJ1-5|TRBV6-1
CASSDLPERNQPQHF
>TRBJ1-5|TRBV28
CASSLRQNNQPQHF
>TRBJ1-2|TRBV2
CASDPVQDLYGYTF
>TRBJ2-4|TRBV6-1
CASTLSGALTKNIQYF
>TRBJ2-1|TRBV13
CASSTSGQGAFEQFF
>TRBJ2-5|TRBV12-3/TRBV12-4
CASSPLQGVETQYF
>TRBJ2-1|TRBV4-1
CASSQDESGMYNEQFF
>TRBJ1-2|TRBV4-1
CASSQTGRVVSYGYTF
>TRBJ1-1|TRBV6-1
CASHTGQGDETEAFF
>TRBJ2-7|TRBV5-1
CASSLGVFGNEQYF
>TRBJ2-3|TRBV5-1
CASSSAAVSTDTQYF
>TRBJ2-1|TRBV25-1
CASSAVGGNEQFF
>TRBJ1-4|TRBV28
CASSTQRGPQEKLFF
>TRBJ2-7|TRBV18
CASSLLGHEQYF
>TRBJ2-7|TRBV30
CAWETYGLERHEQYF
>TRBJ2-5|TRBV3-1
CASSQVQGETQYF
>TRBJ1-2|TRBV16
CASSRGTGDGYTF
>TRBJ2-1|TRBV6-1
CASSRTSGSPNEQFF
>TRBJ1-6|TRBV12-3/TRBV12-4
CASSLLGGRSPLHF
>TRBJ1-4|TRBV7-8
CGISSPDSHNEKLFF
>TRBJ2-1|TRBV5-1
CASSSGLAGWEQFF
>TRBJ2-3|TRBV12-3/TRBV12-4
CASRTALYTDTQYF
>TRBJ1-2|TRBV6-2/TRBV6-3
CASSYQDYGYTF
>TRBJ1-5|TRBV6-1
CASSAGTGNQPQHF
>TRBJ2-5|TRBV7-2
CASSLGTLAGVSETQYF
>TRBJ2-1|TRBV10-3
CAISEAGTSSDNEQFF